This T cell receptor beta chain was identified in a study of OX40 agonist ivuxolimab in advanced cancers. Study-level information: A mean age of roughly 66 years, range about 20 to 90, was recorded, and approximately 80% were male. The study, taken as a whole, reports: More expanded clones were seen, on average, in CD8+ T cells than in CD4+.

Germline V CDR1 and CDR2: SGHDN, FVKESK. The CDR3 is 13 amino acids. The V end was cut by 0 bases, the J end by 7 bases, with 9 bases between. This table comes from immunoSEQ multiplex PCR, and its TCRdb copy is limited to in-frame clones, with some not included. The sample includes 80,000 or so clones, roughly 84% of them seen just once. As concerns this clone: Its cognate antigen is unknown.

This material consisted of CD4+ or CD8+ T cells sorted from blood, taken in a trial of the OX40 agonist ivuxolimab. The origin of this receptor is an adult with an advanced solid tumor such as melanoma, head and neck, liver or kidney cancer. The J gene is TRBJ1-1, the V gene TRBV14; D gene uncertain. The CDR3 DNA reads as TGTGCCAGCAGCCAAGAGTGGGCAGATGAAGCTTTCTTT. It yields the protein CASSQEWADEAFF.